The next 7 T cell receptor beta chains were all read from a single sample in a study of CD8 T cell repertoires and HIV-1 epitope variants. The antigens for these receptors are not known. Only in-frame clones appear in the TCRdb table, and some are missing; sequencing was by immunoSEQ multiplex PCR. The sample yields around 5,500 clones, about 63% seen once. Sequencing input: cultured CD8+ T cells derived from PBMCs. All receptors derive from a male donor with HIV.

This clone was counted a single time. This sequence joins TRBV29-1 and TRBJ2-1, with a tentative D call TRBD2 (6 bases). CDR1 is SQVTM, CDR2 ANQGSEA, per germline. This CDR3 is built from 15 residues. Trimming took 1 base from V and 6 from J, leaving 16 bases between them. The CDR3 sequence: CSVEGEADRANEQFF. CDR3 nucleotide sequence: TGCAGCGTTGAAGGGGAGGCCGACAGAGCCAATGAGCAGTTCTTC.

The V call is TRBV11-2, the J call TRBJ1-1; 7 positions agree with TRBD1. Germline values: CDR1 SGHAT, CDR2 FQNNGV. The CDR3 is made up of 16 amino acids. With 1 base clipped from V and 5 bases from J, the junction kept 10 bases outside the gene matches. This CDR3 reads CASSLGTRDSGTEAFF. As DNA, the CDR3 is TGTGCCAGCAGCTTAGGAACTCGGGACAGTGGGACTGAAGCTTTCTTT. The full variable domain, with the rest looked up from reference TRBV11-2 and TRBJ1-1, is EAGVAQSPRYKIIEKRQSVAFWCNPISGHATLYWYQQILGQGPKLLIQFQNNGVVDDSQLPKDRFSAERLKGVDSTLKIQPAKLEDSAVYLCASSLGTRDSGTEAFFGQGTRLTVV.

This chain uses TRBV15 with TRBJ2-4, with TRBD1 as a possible D gene (6 bases). The length of the CDR3 is 15 residues. CDR1 and CDR2 from the germline V gene are LNHNV and YYDKDF (reference sequence). Trimming stripped 0 bases from V and 6 bases from J, with 12 bases between. The CDR3 DNA is TGTGCCACCAGCAGAGAGATTGGGGGCGGAAACATTCAGTACTTC. Encoded protein: CATSREIGGGNIQYF. Combining the CDR3 with reference TRBV15 and TRBJ2-4 gives the whole variable domain DAMVIQNPRYQVTQFGKPVTLSCSQTLNHNVMYWYQQKSSQAPKLLFHYYDKDFNNEADTPDNFQSRRPNTSFCFLDIRSPGLGDTAMYLCATSREIGGGNIQYFGAGTRLSVL.

The table lists this clone with a count of one. This chain links TRBV30 with TRBJ2-5, with D possibly matching TRBD1 (6 bases). V shed 2 bases and J shed 5 bases, with 15 bases lying between them. This CDR3 has 14 residues. Per the germline V gene, CDR1 is GTSNPN and CDR2 is SVGIG (reference sequence). DNA of the CDR3: TGTGCCTGGAGTTCAGACAGGTTAGGGGAGACCCAGTACTTC. This sequence encodes CAWSSDRLGETQYF.

The J gene is TRBJ2-5, the V gene TRBV2; D not resolved. Per germline, CDR1 SNHLY and CDR2 FYNNEI. The CDR3 runs to 14 residues. Trimming took off 4 bases at V and 2 bases at J, with 11 bases between the two ends. The CDR3 bases are TGTGCCAGCAGTGCGGGTAATACACAAGAGACCCAGTACTTC. As protein: CASSAGNTQETQYF.

There are a few counts of this clone. The CDR3 protein is CASSEGFWNTGELFF. CDR3 nucleotides: TGTGCCAGCTCGGAAGGGTTCTGGAACACCGGGGAGCTGTTTTTT. The chain has TRBV9 and TRBJ2-2; D is uncertain. Germline lookup yields CDR1 SGDLS and CDR2 YYNGEE. V lost 7 bases, J lost 1 base, and 14 bases lay in between. The CDR3 is 15 residues long.

This clone was observed once. This sample also contains other DNA sequences that code for the same CDR3. This chain connects TRBV9 to TRBJ2-5; D call uncertain. The CDR3 runs 11 residues. Trimming took 0 bases from V and 3 from J, leaving 0 bases between them. Germline V gene data show CDR1 as SGDLS and CDR2 as YYNGEE. The DNA for the CDR3 is TGTGCCAGCAGCGTAGAAGAGACCCAGTACTTC. Protein sequence: CASSVEETQYF.